Described below is a single T cell receptor beta chain sequence and its context. The antigen is unknown. The source of the sample is a study of cytomegalovirus exposure and HLA in healthy donors. General study findings and limits: A later analysis linked a missense variant in DCLRE1C to the trimming of TCR beta V and J genes.

PCR employed 60 Vbeta and 13 Jbeta primers. Produced via immunoSEQ multiplex PCR; TCRdb's table is partial and in-frame only. In the table there are 100,000 to 150,000 clones, approximately 80% of which are singletons. The donors were healthy bone marrow donors. Trimming took 5 bases from V and 1 from J; bases not matched to a gene: 6. Germline V gene sequence: CDR1 MNHEY, CDR2 SMNVEV (reference sequence). The CDR3 is made up of 16 amino acids. The chain is built from TRBV27 and TRBJ2-3; 10 positions agree with TRBD1. The origin of this receptor is a woman aged 40 to 49 in good health and CMV-seropositive. What was sequenced was PBMCs. The CDR3 here is CASSPWTGGRTDTQYF. The CDR3 bases are TGTGCCAGCAGTCCTTGGACAGGGGGGCGCACAGATACGCAGTATTTT.